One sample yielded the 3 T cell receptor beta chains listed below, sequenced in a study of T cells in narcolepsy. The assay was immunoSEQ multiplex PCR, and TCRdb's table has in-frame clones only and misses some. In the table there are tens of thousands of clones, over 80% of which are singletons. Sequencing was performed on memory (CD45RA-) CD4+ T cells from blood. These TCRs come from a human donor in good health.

CDR3 amino acids: CASSRRAVYEQYF. The CDR3 region has the DNA TGTGCCAGCAGTCGCAGGGCGGTGTACGAGCAGTACTTC. The J gene is TRBJ2-5, the V gene TRBV5-6; tentatively, D is TRBD1 (5 bases). The J call may be in error: the DNA end matches TRBJ2-7 better. Germline assignment: CDR1 SGHDT and CDR2 YYEEEE. The CDR3 totals 13 residues.

CDR3 nucleotides: TGTGCCAGCAGCACCGGGACCGAGAACGGGGAGACCCAGTACTTC. As protein: CASSTGTENGETQYF. The rearrangement uses TRBV5-4 and TRBJ2-5; tentatively, D is TRBD1 or TRBD2 (5 bases each). Germline assignment: CDR1 SGHNT and CDR2 YYREEE (reference sequence). V lost 4 bases, J lost 5 bases, and 18 bases lay in between. There are 15 residues in the CDR3.

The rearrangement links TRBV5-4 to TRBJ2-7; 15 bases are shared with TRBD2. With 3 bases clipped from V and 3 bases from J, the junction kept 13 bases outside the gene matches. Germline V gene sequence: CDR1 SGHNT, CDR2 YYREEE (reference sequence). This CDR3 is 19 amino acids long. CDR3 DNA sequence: TGTGCCAGCAGCTCCGGGACAGCGGGACTAGCGGGAGGCCTCTACGAGCAGTACTTC. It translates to CASSSGTAGLAGGLYEQYF.